The clone carrying this TCR beta chain was seen ten or more times. Its matching antigen is unknown. This sample was included in a study of molecular identifiers for immune sequencing clone quantification. Overall study: Replicates partitioned RNA from approximately 22,000 or 94,000 naive CD8 cells into five parts, sequencing four.

Naive CD8 T cell sorting was performed on the CD8+CD4-CCR7+CD45RA+ phenotype. TCRdb ran MiXCR on the PCR reads and lists one entry per CDR3 protein. The sample carries hundreds of thousands of distinct CDR3 sequences, about 25% recorded once. Study conclusions and caveats: Spiked Jurkat TCR RNA equal to one cell could reportedly be picked out among 940,000 or so naive cells.

Sequences were obtained from naive CD8+ T cells from blood, with Jurkat cell RNA spiked in. Subset: FACS-sorted CD8+CD4-CCR7+CD45RA+ naive T cells. This TCR was sampled from a human donor in good health. Some libraries in this study had Jurkat cell RNA spiked in.

Here the CDR3 DNA reads TGTGCCAGCAGTTACGGGACAGGAGGGGACACAGATACGCAGTATTTT. This encodes CASSYGTGGDTDTQYF. The chain joins TRBV6-5 to TRBJ2-3, with 8 bases matching TRBD1. Germline lookup yields CDR1 MNHEY and CDR2 SVGAGI. The CDR3 spans 16 residues. The V gene end was trimmed by 2 bases and the J gene end by 2 bases; junction bases not matched to a gene: 6.